The 4 T cell receptor beta chains presented below share a single source sample, sequenced in a study of T cells in Graves' hyperthyroidism and ophthalmopathy. TCR beta CDR3 region amplification was performed from RNA transcripts. TCR CDR3 regions were first amplified by RT-PCR with HTBI primers. TCRdb used MiXCR to reprocess the multiplex PCR reads, holding one entry per CDR3 protein. The repertoire has about 590,000 distinct CDR3 sequences, approximately 15% of them found once; the top ten carry around 7%. Input material: blood. The origin of the receptors is a woman aged 18-29 years with Graves' ophthalmopathy.

This clonotype came up many times. The chain joins TRBV6-1 to TRBJ1-2; D gene uncertain. This CDR3 region has 12 residues. Trimming removed 3 bases from V and 3 bases from J, with 5 bases in between. Germline values: CDR1 MNHNS, CDR2 SASEGT. The DNA of the CDR3 is TGTGCCAGCAGTGACAGCTACTATGGCTACACCTTC. It is translated as CASSDSYYGYTF.

This clonotype was seen at least ten times. This rearrangement joins TRBV6-5 to TRBJ2-5; TRBD2 matches 13 bases. CDR1 and CDR2 (germline): MNHEY, SVGAGI. With V trimmed by 2 bases and J by 5 bases, 5 bases remained unmatched. The CDR3 spans 16 residues. CDR3 bases: TGTGCCAGCAGTTACGGGACTAGCGGGACCTGGGAGACCCAGTACTTC. This translates into CASSYGTSGTWETQYF.

Only a few counts were recorded for this clonotype. The chain uses TRBV12-3 or TRBV12-4 and TRBJ2-1; D remains unclear. V was cut by 6 bases and J by 0 bases, with 6 bases left in between. The CDR3 totals 13 residues. CDR3 sequence: CASRQVSYNEQFF. The CDR3 DNA reads as TGTGCCAGCAGGCAGGTCTCCTACAATGAGCAGTTCTTC.

This clonotype was seen a few times. The genes are TRBV30 and TRBJ2-7, with unresolved D. Trimming cost V 0 bases and J 3 bases, with 18 bases left between them. The CDR3 spans 16 residues. Germline CDR1 GTSNPN, CDR2 SVGIG (reference sequence). This chain's CDR3 is CAWSVLATAVGYEQYF. For the CDR3, the DNA is TGTGCCTGGAGTGTATTGGCTACTGCGGTCGGCTACGAGCAGTACTTC.